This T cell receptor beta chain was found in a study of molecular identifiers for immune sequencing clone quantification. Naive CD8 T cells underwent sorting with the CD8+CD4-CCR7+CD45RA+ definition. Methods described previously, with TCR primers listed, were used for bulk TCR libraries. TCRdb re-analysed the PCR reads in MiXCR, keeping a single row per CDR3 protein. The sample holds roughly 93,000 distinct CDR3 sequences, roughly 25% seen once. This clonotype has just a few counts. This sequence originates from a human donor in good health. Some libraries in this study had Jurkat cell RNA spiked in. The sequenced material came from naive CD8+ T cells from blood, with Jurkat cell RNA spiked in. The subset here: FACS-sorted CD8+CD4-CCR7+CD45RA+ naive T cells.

CDR3 bases: TGTGCTAGTGGTGCGGGACAGGGGGCGGGATACGAGCAGTACTTC. Amino acid sequence: CASGAGQGAGYEQYF. The V and J genes are TRBV12-5 and TRBJ2-7; 12 bases align to TRBD1. The CDR3 has 15 residues. CDR1 is LGHNT, CDR2 FRNRAP, per germline. The trim removed 5 bases at V and 4 bases at J, leaving 6 bases unmatched. Supplemented by reference TRBV12-5 and TRBJ2-7, the full variable domain reads DARVTQTPRHKVTEMGQEVTMRCQPILGHNTVFWYRQTMMQGLELLAYFRNRAPLDDSGMPKDRFSAEMPDATLATLKIQPSEPRDSAVYFCASGAGQGAGYEQYFGPGTRLTVT.